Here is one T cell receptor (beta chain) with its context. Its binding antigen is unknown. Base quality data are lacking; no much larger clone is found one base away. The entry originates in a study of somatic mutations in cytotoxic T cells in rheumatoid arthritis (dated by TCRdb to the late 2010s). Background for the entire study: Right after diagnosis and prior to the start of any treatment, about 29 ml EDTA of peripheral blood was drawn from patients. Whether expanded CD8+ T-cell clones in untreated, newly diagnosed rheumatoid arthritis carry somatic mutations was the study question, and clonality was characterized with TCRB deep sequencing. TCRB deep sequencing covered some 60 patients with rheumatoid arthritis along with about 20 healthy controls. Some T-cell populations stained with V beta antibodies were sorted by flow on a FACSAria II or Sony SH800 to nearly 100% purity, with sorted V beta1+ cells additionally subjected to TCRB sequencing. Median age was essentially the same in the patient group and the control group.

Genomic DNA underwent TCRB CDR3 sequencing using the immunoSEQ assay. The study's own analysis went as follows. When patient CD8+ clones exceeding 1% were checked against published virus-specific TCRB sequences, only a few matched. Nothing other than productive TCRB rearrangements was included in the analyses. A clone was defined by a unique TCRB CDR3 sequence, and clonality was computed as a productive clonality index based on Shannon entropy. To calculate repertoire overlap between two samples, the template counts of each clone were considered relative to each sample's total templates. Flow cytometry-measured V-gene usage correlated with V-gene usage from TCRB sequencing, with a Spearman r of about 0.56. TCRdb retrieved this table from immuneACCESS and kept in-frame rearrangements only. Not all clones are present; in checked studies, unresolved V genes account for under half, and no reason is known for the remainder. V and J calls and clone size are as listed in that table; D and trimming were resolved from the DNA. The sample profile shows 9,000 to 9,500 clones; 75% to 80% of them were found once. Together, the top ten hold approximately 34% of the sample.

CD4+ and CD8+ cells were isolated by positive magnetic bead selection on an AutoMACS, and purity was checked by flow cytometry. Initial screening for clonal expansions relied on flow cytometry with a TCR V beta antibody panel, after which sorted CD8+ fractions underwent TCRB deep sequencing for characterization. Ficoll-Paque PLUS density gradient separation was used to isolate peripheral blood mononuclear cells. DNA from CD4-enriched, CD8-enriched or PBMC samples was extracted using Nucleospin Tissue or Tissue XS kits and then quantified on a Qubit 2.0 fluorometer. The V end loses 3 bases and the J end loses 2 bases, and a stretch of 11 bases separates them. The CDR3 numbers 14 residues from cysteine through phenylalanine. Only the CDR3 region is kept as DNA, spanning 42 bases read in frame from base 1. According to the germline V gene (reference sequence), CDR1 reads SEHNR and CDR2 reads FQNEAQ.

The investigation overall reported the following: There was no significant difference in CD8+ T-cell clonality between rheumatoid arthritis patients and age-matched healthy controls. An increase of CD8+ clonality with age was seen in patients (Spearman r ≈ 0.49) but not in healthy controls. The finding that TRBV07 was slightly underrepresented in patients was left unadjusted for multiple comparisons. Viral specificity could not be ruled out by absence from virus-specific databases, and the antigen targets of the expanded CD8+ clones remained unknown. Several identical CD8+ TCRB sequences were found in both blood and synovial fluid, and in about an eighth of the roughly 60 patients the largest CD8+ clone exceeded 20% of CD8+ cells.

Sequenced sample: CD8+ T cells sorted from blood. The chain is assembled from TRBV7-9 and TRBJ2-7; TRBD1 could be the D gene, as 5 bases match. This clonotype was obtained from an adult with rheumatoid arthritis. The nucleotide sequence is TGTGCCAGCAGCTTTCCGGCAGGGCCCTACGAGCAGTACTTC. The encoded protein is CASSFPAGPYEQYF.